This passage covers 13 T cell receptor beta chains from one sample sequenced in a study of PD-1 blockade in mismatch repair-deficient tumors. Assay: immunoSEQ multiplex PCR; the TCRdb copy retains only in-frame clones and omits some. Here the sample spans some 120,000 clones, over 60% being singletons. Specimen: peripheral blood, collected about 60 weeks after starting pembrolizumab. Receptors were obtained from an adult with mismatch repair-deficient cancer.

The gene calls are TRBV18 and TRBJ2-7; 8 positions agree with TRBD1. J gave up 12 bases and V 2 bases, and 6 bases lay outside the gene matches. The germline CDR1 and CDR2 sequences are KGHSH and LQKENI. This CDR3 region has 12 residues. The DNA of the CDR3 is TGTGCCAGCTCACCAAATCGGGACAGGCCGTACTTC. It is translated as CASSPNRDRPYF. Drawing the rest from reference TRBV18 and TRBJ2-7, the complete variable domain is NAGVMQNPRHLVRRRGQEARLRCSPMKGHSHVYWYRQLPEEGLKFMVYLQKENIIDESGMPKERFSAEFPKEGPSILRIQQVVRGDSAAYFCASSPNRDRPYFGPGTRLTVT.

This chain uses TRBV18 with TRBJ2-2; perhaps TRBD1 as D (6 bases). V dropped 3 bases and J dropped 4 bases, with 12 bases sitting between them. In germline, CDR1 is KGHSH, CDR2 LQKENI. The CDR3 length is 15 residues. CDR3 bases: TGTGCCAGCTCACCTGAGGGACACCTCACCGGGGAGCTGTTTTTT. It encodes CASSPEGHLTGELFF.

Written as DNA, the CDR3 is TGTGCCAGCAGCTCACTAACAGGGAAACAGCCCCAGCATTTT. Translation: CASSSLTGKQPQHF. This chain joins TRBV27 and TRBJ1-5; TRBD1 might be the D (6 bases). V was trimmed by 6 bases and J by 7 bases, leaving 16 bases between them. The V gene's germline CDR1 is MNHEY and CDR2 SMNVEV (reference sequence). The CDR3 spans 14 residues.

V gene TRBV27 combines with J gene TRBJ2-1, with 7 bases that match TRBD1. The V gene end was trimmed by 5 bases and the J gene end by 4 bases; junction bases not matched to a gene: 8. Germline lookup yields CDR1 MNHEY and CDR2 SMNVEV (reference sequence). CDR3 size: 15 residues. The CDR3 spells CASSLDRDSYNEQFF. The CDR3, as DNA: TGTGCCAGCAGTCTTGACAGGGATTCTTACAATGAGCAGTTCTTC.

About this clone itself: Sequence at one end of the junction differs from germline and may be a read error. V and J are TRBV18 and TRBJ2-1, with TRBD2 identical over 12 bases. Germline assignment: CDR1 KGHSH and CDR2 LQKENI. The CDR3 sequence is 15 residues long. Here the CDR3 reads CASSPQTSGSNEQFF. CDR3 DNA sequence: TGTGCCAGCTCGCCACAGACTAGCGGGAGCAATGAGCAGTTCTTC.

V and J are TRBV9 and TRBJ2-7; 10 bases line up with TRBD1. The germline V gene encodes CDR1 SGDLS and CDR2 YYNGEE. The V segment lost 5 bases and the J segment 4 bases; nucleotides outside the gene matches: 6. This CDR3 has 14 residues. CDR3 amino acids: CASSPGQGIYEQYF. The CDR3 DNA follows: TGTGCCAGCAGTCCGGGACAGGGGATATACGAGCAGTACTTC.

DNA for the CDR3: TGTGCCAGCAGCAAGGGGGGAGCGGGAGGTACTTCCTACAATGAGCAGTTCTTC. This sequence encodes CASSKGGAGGTSYNEQFF. This chain connects TRBV5-4 to TRBJ2-1; TRBD2 aligns across 9 bases. Germline V CDR1 and CDR2: SGHNT, YYREEE (reference sequence). The CDR3 consists of 18 residues. The V gene end was trimmed by 4 bases and the J gene end by 1 base; junction bases not matched to a gene: 12.

This clone was picked up a small number of times. The rearrangement uses TRBV5-6 and TRBJ2-5, with D perhaps given as TRBD1 or TRBD2 (6 bases each). CDR1 SGHDT and CDR2 YYEEEE come from the germline V gene. V dropped 4 bases and J dropped 5 bases, with 15 bases sitting between them. The CDR3 is 14 residues long. The DNA of the CDR3 is TGTGCCAGCAGCACCGAAAGGGGGGCTGAGACCCAGTACTTC. Translating gives CASSTERGAETQYF.

The chain links TRBV30 to TRBJ1-4; D might be TRBD1 (6 bases). The CDR3 spans 15 residues. Germline V lookup: CDR1 GTSNPN, CDR2 SVGIG (reference sequence). V was cut by 1 base and J by 8 bases, with 17 bases left in between. CDR3 coding DNA: TGTGCCTGGAGTGCGCAGGACAGATATGGGGAAAAACTGTTTTTT. It yields the protein CAWSAQDRYGEKLFF.

The chain combines TRBV19 with TRBJ2-1; no reliable D call. CDR1 and CDR2 (germline): LNHDA, SQIVND (reference sequence). Trimming cost V 4 bases and J 6 bases, with 4 bases left between them. The CDR3 sequence is 11 residues long. The CDR3 loop is CASSRGNEQFF. The CDR3 nucleotides read TGTGCCAGTAGTAGGGGCAATGAGCAGTTCTTC.

V and J are TRBV13 and TRBJ2-5; D might be TRBD2 (5 bases). The CDR3 is 12 amino acids. From germline, CDR1 is PRHDT and CDR2 FYEKMQ (reference sequence). Trimming removed 8 bases at V and 4 bases at J, with 11 bases between. DNA for the CDR3: TGTGCCAGCCTCACGAGCGGAGAGACCCAGTACTTC. Protein sequence: CASLTSGETQYF. The full variable domain, its missing parts supplied by reference TRBV13 and TRBJ2-5, is AAGVIQSPRHLIKEKRETATLKCYPIPRHDTVYWYQQGPGQDPQFLISFYEKMQSDKGSIPDRFSAQQFSDYHSELNMSSLELGDSALYFCASLTSGETQYFGPGTRLLVL.

The J gene is TRBJ2-3, the V gene TRBV9; D not resolved. The V gene's germline CDR1 is SGDLS and CDR2 YYNGEE. V was shortened by 5 bases and J by 0 bases, with 13 bases between the two germline ends. The CDR3 length is 15 residues. CDR3 nucleotide sequence: TGTGCCAGCAGACCTACAGCTACTAGCACAGATACGCAGTATTTT. This sequence encodes CASRPTATSTDTQYF.

The gene calls are TRBV10-3 and TRBJ1-2; TRBD1 matches 7 bases. The germline CDR1 and CDR2 sequences are ENHRY and SYGVKD. V was pared by 4 bases and J by 8 bases, with 13 bases of the junction left unmatched. CDR3 length equals 15 residues. The DNA of the CDR3 is TGTGCCATCAGTGCCCAACAGGGGTTTCTTTCGGGCTACACCTTC. Amino acid sequence: CAISAQQGFLSGYTF.